What follows is one TCR beta chain and its context. Its antigen is currently unknown. This sample stems from a study of cytomegalovirus exposure and HLA in healthy donors. Overall study results and limits: A later analysis reportedly found that, within productive TCRs, an Asian-associated ancestry cluster had fewer N-insertions than the mean observed across the roughly 700 donors.

PCR amplification relied on 60 Vbeta primers (plus 13 Jbeta primers). Sequenced by immunoSEQ multiplex PCR; TCRdb stores in-frame clones only, minus some. The sample carries some 50,000 clones, around 72% recorded once. Germline-derived CDR1 and CDR2 are SQVTM and ANQGSEA. This CDR3 has 12 residues. V lost 5 bases and J lost 1, with 5 bases in between. The TCR comes from a woman in her fifties or sixties in good health and CMV-seropositive. Sequencing was done on a sample of PBMCs. The genes are TRBV29-1 and TRBJ2-2, with no clear D. CDR3 DNA sequence: TGCAGCGTTTTCCAGAACACCGGGGAGCTGTTTTTT. Its translation: CSVFQNTGELFF.